This T cell receptor beta chain is drawn from a study of blood T cell repertoires in COVID-19. On the study more broadly: There were acute and convalescent COVID-19 samples, and they came from the United States, Italy and Spain.

Deletions cut 3 bases from V and 3 bases from J, with 10 bases between. The CDR3 loop spans 14 amino acids. Germline assignment: CDR1 SGHRS and CDR2 YFSETQ. Study processing details: Amplification with reference gene primers provided the estimates of nucleated cell counts. The data were produced by immunoSEQ multiplex PCR, yet TCRdb's version contains in-frame clones alone and is incomplete. The V and J calls and the clone size are those of that table, but D and trimming were determined from the DNA. In the table there are 150,000 to 200,000 clones, approximately 83% of which are singletons. Sequencing was performed on peripheral blood. The TCR sequence derives from a man aged 55 to 70 with acute or convalescent COVID-19. V is TRBV5-1 and J is TRBJ2-1; no clear D. As DNA, the CDR3 is TGCGCCAGCAGCTCCGACATCTACTACAATGAGCAGTTCTTC. Its protein is CASSSDIYYNEQFF.